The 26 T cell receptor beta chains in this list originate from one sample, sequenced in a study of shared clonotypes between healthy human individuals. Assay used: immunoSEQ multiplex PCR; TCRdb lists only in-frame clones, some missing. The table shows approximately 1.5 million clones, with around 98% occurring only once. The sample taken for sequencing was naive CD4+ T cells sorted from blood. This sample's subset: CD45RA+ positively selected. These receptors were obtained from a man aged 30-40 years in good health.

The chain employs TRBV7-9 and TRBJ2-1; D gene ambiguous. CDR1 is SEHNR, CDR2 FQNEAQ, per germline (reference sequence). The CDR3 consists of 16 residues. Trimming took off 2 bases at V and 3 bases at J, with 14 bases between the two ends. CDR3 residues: CASSLMRTQIYNEQFF. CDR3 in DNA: TGTGCCAGCAGCTTAATGCGGACCCAAATCTACAATGAGCAGTTCTTC.

The CDR3 bases are TGTGCCAGCAGCCGGGCCCGAGACAGGAACACAGATACGCAGTATTTT. Its translation is CASSRARDRNTDTQYF. This chain joins TRBV5-4 and TRBJ2-3; possible D gene TRBD1, 6 bases. The CDR3 is 16 amino acids. V gave up 4 bases and J gave up 2 bases, with 17 bases separating them. Germline V gives CDR1 SGHNT, CDR2 YYREEE (reference sequence).

The DNA for the CDR3 is TGTGCCAGCACCCCTAGGGCTAGCGGGGGATCGAGCTCCTACGAGCAGTACTTC. Its protein product is CASTPRASGGSSSYEQYF. The genes are TRBV11-2 and TRBJ2-7; 10 bases line up with TRBD2. The ends lost 7 bases at V and 0 bases at J; junction bases unmatched: 15. This CDR3 contains 18 residues. Germline loops: CDR1 SGHAT, CDR2 FQNNGV. Together with reference TRBV11-2 and TRBJ2-7, the CDR3 gives the full variable domain: EAGVAQSPRYKIIEKRQSVAFWCNPISGHATLYWYQQILGQGPKLLIQFQNNGVVDDSQLPKDRFSAERLKGVDSTLKIQPAKLEDSAVYLCASTPRASGGSSSYEQYFGPGTRLTVT.

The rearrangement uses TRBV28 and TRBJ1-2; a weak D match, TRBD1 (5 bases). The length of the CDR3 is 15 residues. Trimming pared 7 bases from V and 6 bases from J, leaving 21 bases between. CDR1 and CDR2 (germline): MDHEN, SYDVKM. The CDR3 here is CASTYSGGVGHGYTF. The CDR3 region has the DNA TGTGCCAGCACCTATAGTGGGGGGGTCGGCCATGGCTACACCTTC.

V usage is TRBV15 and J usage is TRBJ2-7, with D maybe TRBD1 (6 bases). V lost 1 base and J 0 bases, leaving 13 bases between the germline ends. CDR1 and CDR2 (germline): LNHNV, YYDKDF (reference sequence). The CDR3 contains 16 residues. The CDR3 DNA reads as TGTGCCACCAGCAGAGCCAGGGGCGGCGACTCCTACGAGCAGTACTTC. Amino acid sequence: CATSRARGGDSYEQYF. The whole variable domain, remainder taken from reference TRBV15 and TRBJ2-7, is DAMVIQNPRYQVTQFGKPVTLSCSQTLNHNVMYWYQQKSSQAPKLLFHYYDKDFNNEADTPDNFQSRRPNTSFCFLDIRSPGLGDTAMYLCATSRARGGDSYEQYFGPGTRLTVT.

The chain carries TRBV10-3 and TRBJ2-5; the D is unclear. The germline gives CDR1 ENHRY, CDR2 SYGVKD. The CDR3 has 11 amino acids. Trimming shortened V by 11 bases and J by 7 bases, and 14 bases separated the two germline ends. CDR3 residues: CAYQGGRTQYF. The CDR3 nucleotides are TGTGCCTACCAAGGCGGCCGGACCCAGTACTTC.

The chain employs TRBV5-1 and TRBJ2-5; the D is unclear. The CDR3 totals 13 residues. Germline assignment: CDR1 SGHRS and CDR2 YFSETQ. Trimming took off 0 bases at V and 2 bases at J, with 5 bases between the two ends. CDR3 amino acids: CASSLELQETQYF. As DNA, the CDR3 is TGCGCCAGCAGCTTGGAGCTTCAAGAGACCCAGTACTTC.

DNA of the CDR3: TGTGCCAGCGGTAGCGTCTCCTACAATGAGCAGTTCTTC. Translated: CASGSVSYNEQFF. This sequence joins TRBV28 and TRBJ2-1; TRBD2 is a possible D gene (5 bases). The CDR3 spans 13 residues. Trimming cost V 8 bases and J 0 bases, with 8 bases left between them. Germline V gene sequence: CDR1 MDHEN, CDR2 SYDVKM.

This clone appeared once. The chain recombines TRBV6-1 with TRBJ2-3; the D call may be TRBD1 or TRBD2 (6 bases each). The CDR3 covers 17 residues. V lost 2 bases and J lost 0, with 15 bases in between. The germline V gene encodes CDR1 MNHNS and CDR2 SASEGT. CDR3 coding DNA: TGTGCCAGCAGTGAATCGGGGAGAGGGGGGAGCACAGATACGCAGTATTTT. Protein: CASSESGRGGSTDTQYF.

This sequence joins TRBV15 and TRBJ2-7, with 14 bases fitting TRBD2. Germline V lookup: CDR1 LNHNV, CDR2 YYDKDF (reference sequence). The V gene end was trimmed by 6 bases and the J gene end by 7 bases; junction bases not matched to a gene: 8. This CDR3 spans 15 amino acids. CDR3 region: CATREGLAGVREQYF. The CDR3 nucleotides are TGTGCCACCAGGGAGGGACTAGCGGGAGTTAGGGAGCAGTACTTC.

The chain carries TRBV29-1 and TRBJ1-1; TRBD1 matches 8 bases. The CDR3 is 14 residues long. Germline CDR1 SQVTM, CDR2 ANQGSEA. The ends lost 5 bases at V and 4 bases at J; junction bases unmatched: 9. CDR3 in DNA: TGCAGCGTTCTCTGGACAGGGAGGATCACTGAAGCTTTCTTT. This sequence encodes CSVLWTGRITEAFF.

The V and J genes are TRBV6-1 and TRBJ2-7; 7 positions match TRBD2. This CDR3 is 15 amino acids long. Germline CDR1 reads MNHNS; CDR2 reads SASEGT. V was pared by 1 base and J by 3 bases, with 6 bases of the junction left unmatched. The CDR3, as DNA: TGTGCCAGCAGTGAAGTTTCTCGGGGGGTCTACGAGCAGTACTTC. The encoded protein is CASSEVSRGVYEQYF.

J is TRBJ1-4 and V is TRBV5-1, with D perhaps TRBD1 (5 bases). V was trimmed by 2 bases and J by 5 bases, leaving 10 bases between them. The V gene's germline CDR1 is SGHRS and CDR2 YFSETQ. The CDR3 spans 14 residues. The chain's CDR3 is CASSLMGENEKLFF. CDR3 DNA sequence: TGCGCCAGCAGCTTAATGGGGGAAAATGAAAAACTGTTTTTT.

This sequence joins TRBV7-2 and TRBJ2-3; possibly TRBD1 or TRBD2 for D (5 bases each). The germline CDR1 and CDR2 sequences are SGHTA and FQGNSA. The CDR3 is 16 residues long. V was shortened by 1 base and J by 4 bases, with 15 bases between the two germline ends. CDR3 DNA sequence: TGTGCCAGCAGCTTAGAACCGGGGCCTTCAGCAGATACGCAGTATTTT. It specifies CASSLEPGPSADTQYF.

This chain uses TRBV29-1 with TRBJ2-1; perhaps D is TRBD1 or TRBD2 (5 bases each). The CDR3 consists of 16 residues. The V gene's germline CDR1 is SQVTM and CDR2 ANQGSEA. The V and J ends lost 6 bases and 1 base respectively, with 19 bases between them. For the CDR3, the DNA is TGCAGCGTGGGAGACACGTGGGGGAATTCCTACAATGAGCAGTTCTTC. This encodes CSVGDTWGNSYNEQFF.

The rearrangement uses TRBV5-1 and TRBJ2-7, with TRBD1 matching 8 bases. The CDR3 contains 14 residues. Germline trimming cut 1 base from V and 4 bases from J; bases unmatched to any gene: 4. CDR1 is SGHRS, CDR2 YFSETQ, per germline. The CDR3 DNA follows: TGCGCCAGCAGCTTGTTAAGACAGGGGTACGAGCAGTACTTC. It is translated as CASSLLRQGYEQYF.

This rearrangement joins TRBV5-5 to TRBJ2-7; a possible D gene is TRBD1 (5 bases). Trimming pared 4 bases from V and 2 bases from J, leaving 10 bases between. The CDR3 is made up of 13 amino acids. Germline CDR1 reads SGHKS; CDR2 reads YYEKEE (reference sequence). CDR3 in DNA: TGTGCCAGCAGCCAGGACACTCCCTACGAGCAGTACTTC. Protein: CASSQDTPYEQYF.

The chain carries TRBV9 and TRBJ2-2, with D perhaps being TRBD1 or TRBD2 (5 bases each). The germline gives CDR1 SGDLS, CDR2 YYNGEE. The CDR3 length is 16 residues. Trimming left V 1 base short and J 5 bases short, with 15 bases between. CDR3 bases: TGTGCCAGCAGCGTACGGGACGGAGGAATTACCGGGGAGCTGTTTTTT. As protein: CASSVRDGGITGELFF.

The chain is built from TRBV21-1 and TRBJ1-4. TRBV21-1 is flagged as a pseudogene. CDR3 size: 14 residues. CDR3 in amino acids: CASSKTGPNEKLFF. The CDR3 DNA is TGTGCCAGCAGCAAAACGGGACCTAATGAAAAACTGTTTTTT.

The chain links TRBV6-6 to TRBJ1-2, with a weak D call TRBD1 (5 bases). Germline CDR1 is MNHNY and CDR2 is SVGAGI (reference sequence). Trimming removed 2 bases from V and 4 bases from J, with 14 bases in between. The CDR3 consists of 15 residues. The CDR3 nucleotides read TGTGCCAGCAGTTACGACAGCAACAGCCTCTATGGCTACACCTTC. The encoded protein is CASSYDSNSLYGYTF.

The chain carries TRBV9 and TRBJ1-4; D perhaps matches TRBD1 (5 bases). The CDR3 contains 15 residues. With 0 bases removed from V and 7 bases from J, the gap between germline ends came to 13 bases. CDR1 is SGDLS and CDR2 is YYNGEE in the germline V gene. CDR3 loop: CASSVARGFGEKLFF. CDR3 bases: TGTGCCAGCAGCGTAGCGAGGGGCTTTGGTGAAAAACTGTTTTTT.

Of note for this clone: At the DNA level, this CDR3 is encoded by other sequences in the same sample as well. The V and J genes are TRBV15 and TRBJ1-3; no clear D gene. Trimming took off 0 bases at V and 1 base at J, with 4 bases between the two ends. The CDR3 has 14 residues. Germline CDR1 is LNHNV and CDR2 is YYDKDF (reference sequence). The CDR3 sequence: CATSRDISGNTIYF. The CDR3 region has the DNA TGTGCCACCAGCAGAGACATATCTGGAAACACCATATATTTT.

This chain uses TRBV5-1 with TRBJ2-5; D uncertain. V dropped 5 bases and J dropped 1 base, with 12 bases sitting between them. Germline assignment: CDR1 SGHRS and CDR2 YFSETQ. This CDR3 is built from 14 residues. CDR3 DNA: TGCGCCAGCAGGACTCGAGCGACCCAAGAGACCCAGTACTTC. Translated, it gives CASRTRATQETQYF.

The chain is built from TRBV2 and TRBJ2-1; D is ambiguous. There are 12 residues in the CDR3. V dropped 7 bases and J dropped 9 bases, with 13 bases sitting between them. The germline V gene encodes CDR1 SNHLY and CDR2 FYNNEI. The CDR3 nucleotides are TGTGCCAGCACTCTCGCTGCAACTGAGCAGTTCTTC. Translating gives CASTLAATEQFF.

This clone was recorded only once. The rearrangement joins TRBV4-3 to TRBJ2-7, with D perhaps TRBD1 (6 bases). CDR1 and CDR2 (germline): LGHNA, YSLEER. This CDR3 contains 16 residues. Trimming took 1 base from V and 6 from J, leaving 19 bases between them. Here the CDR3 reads CASSQALSRGSSEQYF. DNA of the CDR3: TGCGCCAGCAGCCAAGCGCTATCCAGGGGATCGAGCGAGCAGTACTTC.

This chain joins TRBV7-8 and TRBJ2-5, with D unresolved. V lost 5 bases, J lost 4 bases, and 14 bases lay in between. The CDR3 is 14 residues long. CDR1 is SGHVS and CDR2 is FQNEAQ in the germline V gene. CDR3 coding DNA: TGTGCCAGCAGCCGCCGTGGGAATTCAGAGACCCAGTACTTC. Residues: CASSRRGNSETQYF.